This T cell receptor (beta chain) was retrieved from a study of blood T cell repertoires in COVID-19. Turning to the study itself: Donors in the United States, Italy and Spain gave samples during acute or convalescent COVID-19.

In Seattle, patients joined the study during active infection and were tracked longitudinally. Germline V gene lookup returns CDR1 LGHDT and CDR2 YNNKEL (reference sequence). Trimming removed 2 bases from V and 7 bases from J; junction bases left unmatched: 2. The CDR3 is 14 amino acids. Sequenced by immunoSEQ multiplex PCR; TCRdb stores in-frame clones only, minus some. Here the sample spans approximately 170,000 clones, 84% being singletons. The V and J genes are TRBV3-1 (or the pseudogene TRBV3-2) and TRBJ1-6; 7 bases line up with TRBD1. The receptor was isolated from a woman of 80 years or more with COVID-19, enrolled during active disease. The sequenced sample consisted of peripheral blood. CDR3 bases: TGTGCCAGCAGCCAAAACAGGGGCAATTCACCCCTCCACTTT. Protein product: CASSQNRGNSPLHF.